This is a list of T cell receptor beta chains from one sample in a study of T cells in Graves' hyperthyroidism and ophthalmopathy. One entry per CDR3 protein results from TCRdb running MiXCR on the multiplex PCR reads. The sample has hundreds of thousands of distinct CDR3 sequences, approximately 15% seen once. What was sequenced was blood. The source of these receptors is a woman aged 25-40 years with Graves' hyperthyroidism. The CDR3 runs from the conserved cysteine through the conserved F or W. Fields, in order: V gene, D gene, clone size, J gene, CDR3 protein, CDR3 DNA. A D gene is named only where the DNA matches it firmly. For some rows the clone size is stated as once, few or many, or as a class when expanded; others skip it.

>TRBV11-2|-|many|TRBJ2-3
CASSFFWRSEDANTQYF
TGTGCCAGCAGCTTTTTTTGGCGGAGCGAGGACGCTAATACGCAGTATTTT
>TRBV7-2|-|once|TRBJ2-5
CASSPVGGREETQYF
TGTGCCAGCAGCCCGGTGGGGGGCAGAGAAGAGACCCAGTACTTC
>TRBV7-9|-|-|TRBJ2-1
CASSSTGRGAYNEQFF
TGTGCCAGCAGCTCCACAGGCCGGGGGGCTTACAATGAGCAGTTCTTC
>TRBV18|TRBD2|many|TRBJ2-3
CASSATSAAGNTDTQYF
TGTGCCAGCTCGGCCACCTCCGCAGCGGGGAACACAGATACGCAGTATTTT
>TRBV6-1|-|few|TRBJ2-1
CASSDLTGYYSYNEQFF
TGTGCCAGCAGTGACTTAACGGGGTATTACTCCTACAATGAGCAGTTCTTC
>TRBV19|TRBD2|few|TRBJ2-1
CASSIGSRTSGGQFF
TGTGCCAGTAGTATAGGTTCTCGGACTAGCGGCGGCCAGTTCTTC
>TRBV6-1|TRBD1|many|TRBJ1-1
CASSDRGLNLNTEAFF
TGTGCCAGCAGTGACAGGGGGTTGAATTTGAACACTGAAGCTTTCTTT
>TRBV30|TRBD1|few|TRBJ2-3
CASSHYRGSTDTQYF
TGTGCCAGCAGCCACTACAGGGGTAGCACAGATACGCAGTATTTT
>TRBV3-1|TRBD1|many|TRBJ2-3
CASSPRQGASDTQYF
TGTGCCAGCAGCCCTAGACAGGGGGCTTCAGATACGCAGTATTTT
>TRBV10-3|-|many|TRBJ2-5
CAISERRGETQYF
TGTGCCATCAGTGAGAGGCGGGGAGAGACCCAGTACTTC
>TRBV2|-|many|TRBJ2-2
CASNRPGTNTGELFF
TGTGCCAGCAATAGACCCGGGACCAACACCGGGGAGCTGTTTTTT
>TRBV30|-|-|TRBJ2-7
CAWSVRRGQTYEQYF
TGTGCCTGGAGTGTAAGGAGAGGACAGACCTACGAGCAGTACTTC
>TRBV27|TRBD2|many|TRBJ2-1
CASSTRTSGISYNEQFF
TGTGCCAGCAGTACCCGGACTAGCGGGATTTCCTACAATGAGCAGTTCTTC
>TRBV20-1|TRBD2|few|TRBJ2-7
CSARDLPLAGEREQYF
TGCAGTGCTAGAGACCTCCCCCTAGCGGGAGAGCGCGAGCAGTACTTC
>TRBV30|TRBD1|few|TRBJ1-2
CAWRGQGTNYGYTF
TGTGCCTGGAGGGGACAGGGGACCAACTATGGCTACACCTTC
>TRBV5-1|-|many|TRBJ1-5
CASSLAQKSNQPQHF
TGCGCCAGCAGCTTGGCACAGAAAAGCAATCAGCCCCAGCATTTT
>TRBV5-4|TRBD1|once|TRBJ2-4
CASSPRTGGENIQYF
TGTGCCAGCAGCCCCCGGACAGGGGGGGAAAACATTCAGTACTTC
>TRBV20-1|-|few|TRBJ2-2
CSARDGTARHTGELFF
TGCAGTGCTAGAGATGGCACAGCGAGGCACACCGGGGAGCTGTTTTTT
>TRBV3-1|TRBD2|many|TRBJ2-2
CASFGLAGVDTGELFF
TGTGCCAGCTTTGGACTAGCGGGAGTTGACACCGGGGAGCTGTTTTTT
>TRBV27|TRBD2|many|TRBJ2-3
CASSARGSGRAQSSTDTQYF
TGTGCCAGCAGTGCCCGGGGTAGCGGGAGGGCCCAATCTAGCACAGATACGCAGTATTTT
>TRBV6-6|-|-|TRBJ2-5
CASSYSTGVVTETQYF
TGTGCCAGCAGTTACTCGACAGGTGTCGTAACGGAGACCCAGTACTTC
>TRBV13|-|many|TRBJ1-1
CASSSDVGNTEAFF
TGTGCCAGCAGCTCGGACGTTGGGAACACTGAAGCTTTCTTT
>TRBV5-1|TRBD1|-|TRBJ1-6
CASSSGQEGYSPLHF
TGCGCCAGCAGCTCGGGACAGGAGGGGTATTCACCCCTCCACTTT
>TRBV9|TRBD1|-|TRBJ1-5
CASSASGTGGPNQPQHF
TGTGCCAGCAGCGCTTCCGGGACAGGGGGCCCTAATCAGCCCCAGCATTTT
>TRBV5-1|-|-|TRBJ2-1
CASSLVPGSYDEQFF
TGCGCCAGCAGCTTGGTGCCTGGCTCCTACGATGAGCAGTTCTTC
>TRBV9|-|-|TRBJ2-3
CASSVALGRAPDTQYF
TGTGCCAGCAGCGTAGCTCTAGGAAGGGCCCCAGATACGCAGTATTTT
>TRBV10-3|TRBD1|-|TRBJ1-1
CAISESGTVMNTEAFF
TGTGCCATCAGTGAGTCCGGGACAGTTATGAACACTGAAGCTTTCTTT
>TRBV18|-|few|TRBJ1-3
CASSPRGSSGNTIYF
TGTGCCAGCTCACCACGTGGCAGCTCTGGAAACACCATATATTTT
>TRBV27|TRBD1|-|TRBJ1-3
CASSLTGPYSGNTIYF
TGTGCCAGCAGTTTGACAGGGCCTTACTCTGGAAACACCATATATTTT
>TRBV6-1|-|-|TRBJ1-2
CASSSGYPVDGYTF
TGTGCCAGCAGTTCGGGCTACCCGGTGGATGGCTACACCTTC
>TRBV7-8|-|many|TRBJ2-7
CASIGSGYEQYF
TGTGCCAGCATCGGGAGCGGGTACGAGCAGTACTTC
>TRBV11-2|TRBD1|many|TRBJ2-1
CASSNYRGRSYNEQFF
TGTGCCAGCAGCAACTACAGGGGGCGCTCCTACAATGAGCAGTTCTTC
>TRBV29-1|-|-|TRBJ2-5
CSVAGAARGFQYF
TGCAGCGTTGCAGGGGCAGCCCGAGGATTCCAGTACTTC
>TRBV2|-|many|TRBJ1-2
CASSLKVGYTF
TGTGCCAGCAGTTTAAAAGTGGGCTACACCTTC
>TRBV9|TRBD1|many|TRBJ2-3
CASSVAGGPTDTQYF
TGTGCCAGCAGCGTGGCAGGGGGTCCCACAGATACGCAGTATTTT
>TRBV4-2|TRBD2|-|TRBJ2-7
CASSHVAGDSYEQYF
TGTGCCAGCAGCCATGTAGCGGGGGACTCCTACGAGCAGTACTTC
>TRBV6-1|-|-|TRBJ2-3
CASSSGLPGAAQYF
TGTGCCAGCAGTTCGGGACTGCCGGGGGCGGCGCAGTATTTT
>TRBV6-1|-|many|TRBJ1-2
CASSEGIAVYGYTF
TGTGCCAGCAGTGAGGGGATTGCGGTCTATGGCTACACCTTC
>TRBV27|TRBD1|many|TRBJ2-7
CASSDRDSSYEQYF
TGTGCCAGCAGTGACAGGGACAGCTCCTACGAGCAGTACTTC
>TRBV18|-|once|TRBJ1-1
CASSPIEDTEAFF
TGTGCCAGCTCACCAATAGAAGACACTGAAGCTTTCTTT
>TRBV5-1|TRBD2|few|TRBJ2-2
CASSTPGLAPIRAGELFF
TGCGCCAGCAGCACACCGGGACTAGCGCCAATACGCGCCGGGGAGCTGTTTTTT
>TRBV28|TRBD1|-|TRBJ2-7
CASSDPRDRSYEQYF
TGTGCCAGCAGTGACCCCCGGGACAGATCCTACGAGCAGTACTTC
>TRBV20-1|TRBD1|few|TRBJ2-5
CSADSRTGVWETQYF
TGCAGTGCTGACTCTAGGACAGGGGTTTGGGAGACCCAGTACTTC
>TRBV6-2/TRBV6-3|-|-|TRBJ2-5
CASSFTEVRETQYF
TGTGCCAGCTCATTTACGGAGGTACGCGAGACCCAGTACTTC
>TRBV6-1|TRBD1|many|TRBJ1-1
CASSEGSGGGEAFF
TGTGCCAGCAGTGAAGGTTCAGGGGGAGGCGAAGCTTTCTTT
>TRBV5-1|-|many|TRBJ2-7
CASSRGPELDEQYF
TGCGCCAGCAGCCGTGGACCGGAACTTGACGAGCAGTACTTC
>TRBV20-1|TRBD2|few|TRBJ2-7
CSARASGNSYEQYF
TGCAGTGCTAGGGCTAGCGGGAACTCCTACGAGCAGTACTTC